Following are 9 T cell receptor beta chains from one sample sequenced in a study of blood T cell repertoires in COVID-19. Profiling relied on immunoSEQ multiplex PCR, and the TCRdb table lists in-frame clones only, not all of them. The data hold roughly 500,000 clones, with roughly 88% observed a single time. Sample: PBMCs or T cells enriched from blood (not recorded which). These receptors all come from a woman aged 40 to 50 who had recovered from COVID-19.

This chain connects TRBV9 to TRBJ2-5; TRBD2 agrees at 13 bases. Germline CDR1 reads SGDLS; CDR2 reads YYNGEE. Unmatched junction bases numbered 8, after V lost 3 bases and J lost 3 bases. The CDR3 spans 17 residues. The CDR3, as DNA: TGTGCCAGCAGCGAGACCTTAGGACTAGCGGGAGAAGAGACCCAGTACTTC. Residues: CASSETLGLAGEETQYF.

The V gene is TRBV9, the J gene TRBJ2-7, with TRBD1 as a possible D gene (6 bases). The CDR3 has 16 amino acids. The V and J ends lost 6 bases and 0 bases respectively, with 19 bases between them. The germline V gene encodes CDR1 SGDLS and CDR2 YYNGEE. The CDR3 DNA reads TGTGCCAGCACCCCCCACCCAACAGGGTACTCCTACGAGCAGTACTTC. Residues: CASTPHPTGYSYEQYF.

This clone was seen a single time. The V call is TRBV5-1, the J call TRBJ2-5; 10 nucleotides line up with TRBD1. CDR1 and CDR2 (germline): SGHRS, YFSETQ. The junction had 6 bases not matched to a gene; V was cut back by 2 bases and J by 5 bases. The CDR3 consists of 15 residues. This CDR3 reads CASSFQTGGRETQYF. The CDR3 DNA is TGCGCCAGCAGCTTTCAGACAGGGGGCAGGGAGACCCAGTACTTC.

This sequence joins TRBV6-5 and TRBJ2-7, with a possible D match to TRBD1 (6 bases). The CDR3 extends over 15 amino acids. The ends were cut back, 8 bases at V and 0 bases at J, with 17 bases in the middle. From germline, CDR1 is MNHEY and CDR2 SVGAGI. Here the CDR3 reads CASVPPGALSYEQYF. In DNA form, the CDR3 reads TGTGCCAGCGTACCCCCAGGGGCCCTCTCCTACGAGCAGTACTTC.

The gene calls are TRBV18 and TRBJ2-7; 7 nucleotides match TRBD1. The CDR3 has 14 amino acids. Losses at the gene ends were 0 bases for V and 7 bases for J; bases not matched to a gene: 6. Germline CDR1 reads KGHSH; CDR2 reads LQKENI. The CDR3 DNA is TGTGCCAGCTCACCACCCGCCGACAGGGATGAGCAGTACTTC. Protein: CASSPPADRDEQYF. Full variable domain (missing parts from reference TRBV18 and TRBJ2-7): NAGVMQNPRHLVRRRGQEARLRCSPMKGHSHVYWYRQLPEEGLKFMVYLQKENIIDESGMPKERFSAEFPKEGPSILRIQQVVRGDSAAYFCASSPPADRDEQYFGPGTRLTVT.

V usage is TRBV5-1 and J usage is TRBJ1-1; 7 nucleotides match TRBD1. Germline trimming cut 4 bases from V and 1 base from J; bases unmatched to any gene: 4. The CDR3 loop spans 14 amino acids. CDR1 is SGHRS, CDR2 YFSETQ, per germline. DNA for the CDR3: TGCGCCAGCAGCGATCGGACAGGGAACACTGAAGCTTTCTTT. Amino acids: CASSDRTGNTEAFF.

This clone was counted between two and nine times. The chain couples TRBV18 to TRBJ1-2; D is unclear. Germline-derived CDR1 and CDR2 are KGHSH and LQKENI. V was cut by 1 base and J by 4 bases, with 13 bases left in between. CDR3 length: 15 residues. The CDR3 is CASSPRLTGFYGYTF. The CDR3 DNA reads as TGTGCCAGCTCACCACGTCTGACCGGGTTCTATGGCTACACCTTC.

This sequence joins TRBV4-1 and TRBJ2-5; no firm D call. This CDR3 contains 12 residues. Germline-derived CDR1 and CDR2 are MGHRA and YSYEKL. V lost 7 bases and J lost 1, with 7 bases in between. The CDR3 DNA reads as TGCGCCAGCACCGACATCCAAGAGACCCAGTACTTC. Its translation: CASTDIQETQYF.

The rearrangement joins TRBV15 to TRBJ2-3; 9 bases align to TRBD2. The junction had 4 bases not matched to a gene; V was cut back by 8 bases and J by 4 bases. From germline, CDR1 is LNHNV and CDR2 YYDKDF (reference sequence). The CDR3 is 13 amino acids. The CDR3 nucleotides read TGTGCCACCTTTAGCGGGAGAGCAGATACGCAGTATTTT. Residues: CATFSGRADTQYF.